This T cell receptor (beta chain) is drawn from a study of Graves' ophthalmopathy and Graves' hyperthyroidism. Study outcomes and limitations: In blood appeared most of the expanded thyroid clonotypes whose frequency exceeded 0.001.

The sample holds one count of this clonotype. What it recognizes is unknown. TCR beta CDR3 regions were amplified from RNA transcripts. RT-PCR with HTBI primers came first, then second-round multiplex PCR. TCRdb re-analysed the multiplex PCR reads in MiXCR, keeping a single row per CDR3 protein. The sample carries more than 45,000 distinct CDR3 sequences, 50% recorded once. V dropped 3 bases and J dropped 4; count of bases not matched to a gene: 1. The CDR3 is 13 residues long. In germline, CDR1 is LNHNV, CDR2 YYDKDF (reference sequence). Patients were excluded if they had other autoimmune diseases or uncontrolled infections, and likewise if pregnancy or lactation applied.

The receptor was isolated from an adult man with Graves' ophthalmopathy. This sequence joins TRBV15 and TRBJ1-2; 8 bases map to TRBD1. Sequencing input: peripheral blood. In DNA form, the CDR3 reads TGTGCCACCAGCAGGGGGACAGGCTATGGCTACACCTTC. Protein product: CATSRGTGYGYTF.